The clone carrying this TCR beta chain was recorded many times. Its antigen is still unknown. Through Arm-PCR of CDR3 regions and iRepertoire HTBI primers, TCR beta libraries were built. A single record per CDR3 protein comes from TCRdb applying MiXCR to the multiplex PCR reads. This table holds about 400,000 distinct CDR3 sequences, roughly 17% found once. Described time point: newly diagnosed GD, antithyroid drugs for less than 3 months. Generation of the TCR library employed RNA extracted from PBMCs. This specimen belongs to a study of regulatory T cells in long-lasting Graves disease. Study-wide points: Researchers reported studying only peripheral blood, not thyroid tissue.

The germline V gene has CDR1 LGHDT and CDR2 YNNKEL (reference sequence). This CDR3 region has 14 residues. V was shortened by 2 bases and J by 6 bases, with 10 bases between the two germline ends. Another study also made use of these data, one on T cells in Graves' hyperthyroidism and ophthalmopathy. That work states: Patients aged 18 to 65 had newly diagnosed hyperthyroidism that had lasted under 2 months. Every diagnosis used clinical symptoms, serum thyroxine and TRAb, thyroid ultrasound and orbital computed tomography. HTBI primers were used for first-round RT-PCR of the TCR CDR3.

The J gene is TRBJ2-2, the V gene TRBV3-1, with D hard to call. This TCR was sampled from a woman aged 18-30 years with Graves disease. The sequenced sample was peripheral blood mononuclear cells (PBMCs), obtained at new diagnosis, from a patient treated with antithyroid drugs. The CDR3 reads CASSQQTQAGELFF. The CDR3 nucleotides read TGTGCCAGCAGCCAACAAACCCAGGCCGGGGAGCTGTTTTTT. The full variable domain, rest sourced from reference TRBV3-1 and TRBJ2-2, is DTAVSQTPKYLVTQMGNDKSIKCEQNLGHDTMYWYKQDSKKFLKIMFSYNNKELIINETVPNRFSPKSPDKAHLNLHINSLELGDSAVYFCASSQQTQAGELFFGEGSRLTVL.